This record looks at one TCR beta chain sequence and its context. The antigen it binds to is not known. Base quality data are lacking; no much larger clone is found one base away. Each collaborating institution followed its own protocols to collect whole blood in K2EDTA tubes. For TCRbeta analysis, collaborators shipped samples in one of three forms: frozen whole blood, isolated PBMCs, or DNA extracted from either of those sample types. The data originate from a study of blood T cell repertoires in COVID-19 (dated by TCRdb to about 2020). About the full investigation: Collaborator samples came from the United States, Italy and Spain and covered acute and convalescent phases of COVID-19. HLA class I and class II types, where available, came from metadata supplied by the sample provider rather than from assay-based typing. The repertoires were released in a freely available public database intended as a resource for research on the immune response to SARS-CoV-2. The dataset comprised deeply sampled blood TCRbeta repertoires from subjects exposed to, actively infected with, or recovered from COVID-19. Samples came from the ongoing ImmuneRACE study (first 160 participants) plus 1,254 subjects from 6 global collaborators. The material from the prospective study consisted of cDNA or gDNA derived from T cells, B-cell-depleted T cells, or PBMCs. A de-identified subject ID, COVID-19 status, age in years and sex were almost always included in the sample metadata. Broad study findings and their caveats: Clinical and demographic metadata were provided uncurated, with the amount varying by source and participant.

The CDR3 goes from the cysteine to the phenylalanine over 15 residues. Just CDR3 DNA is preserved here, 45 bases in frame from base 1. CDR1 and CDR2 are read off the germline V gene as KGHSH and LQKENI. The germline ends are 14 bases apart after V is trimmed by 4 bases and J by 2 bases. The immunoSEQ Assay, a bias-controlled multiplex PCR, was used to amplify TCRbeta CDR3 regions from genomic DNA. As for the authors' bioinformatics: The number of nucleated cells in each sample was estimated from the amplification of reference gene primers within the assay. To quantify the absolute abundance of each unique TCRbeta CDR3 rearrangement, sequence reads were collapsed and filtered. For each sample, productive Simpson clonality was calculated by taking the square root of Simpson's diversity index across productive rearrangements. Here the immuneACCESS table is served through TCRdb, limited to in-frame sequences with V and J called. Missing clones are a known gap in these copies; in checked studies unresolved V genes cover under half, and the rest lacks a known reason. V and J calls and clone size come straight from that table; D and trimming were deduced from the DNA. The sample table records 70,000 to 85,000 clones; about 89% of these occur just once. The ten largest account for approximately 1.8% of the sample.

This sequence uses TRBV18 and TRBJ2-5, with no D gene named confidently. The sequence derives from a woman aged 55-70 years with acute or convalescent COVID-19. The source material was peripheral blood. This receptor carries the CDR3 CASSQEQPPQETQYF. The DNA reads TGTGCCAGCTCACAGGAACAGCCTCCTCAAGAGACCCAGTACTTC.